This note documents a single T cell receptor beta chain sequence. Here immunoSEQ multiplex PCR was the method, and the copy in TCRdb shows in-frame clones only, minus some. This table has 350,000 to 450,000 clones, about 88% appearing once. CDR1 SGDLS and CDR2 YYNGEE come from the germline V gene. V was clipped by 7 bases and J by 8 bases, with 8 bases between them. The CDR3 covers 10 residues. This sample was taken from a study of blood T cell repertoires in COVID-19. In the study overall: Acute and convalescent COVID-19 samples came from the United States, Italy and Spain. In each case, the material was cDNA or gDNA derived from T cells, B-cell-depleted T cells, or PBMCs.

Those enrolled, adults aged about 18 to 95 years, came from roughly 23 US areas. People in the exposed group encountered a COVID-19 case within 2 weeks before entering the study. The receptor was isolated from a woman younger than 30 who had been exposed to COVID-19. The rearrangement joins TRBV9 to TRBJ2-3; no clear D gene. The sequencing sample was made of PBMCs or T cells enriched from blood (not recorded which). The CDR3 DNA follows: TGTGCCAGCTCAGGCAGTACGCAGTATTTT. This sequence encodes CASSGSTQYF.